The 9 T cell receptor beta chains listed next were all sequenced from one sample in a study of monozygotic twins with inflammatory bowel disease. TCRdb reprocessed the 5' RACE reads and reports one entry per CDR3 protein, with no DNA. The sample totals about 450,000 distinct CDR3 sequences. The sequenced material came from blood. The receptors here all came from a human donor with ulcerative colitis or Crohn's disease, or a healthy co-twin of an affected twin (not recorded which).

V gene TRBV27 combines with J gene TRBJ1-1. The V gene's germline CDR1 is MNHEY and CDR2 SMNVEV (reference sequence). The CDR3 extends over 13 amino acids. This chain's CDR3 is CASTSWGNTEAFF.

The rearrangement joins TRBV5-1 to TRBJ1-5; absent DNA, TCRdb's TRBD1 call cannot be checked. The CDR3 sequence is 15 residues long. CDR1 is SGHRS and CDR2 is YFSETQ in the germline V gene. This chain's CDR3 is CASSPAGVSNQPQHF.

The V and J genes are TRBV5-4 and TRBJ2-2; TCRdb reports TRBD2, a call that lacks DNA to check it against. CDR1 and CDR2 (germline): SGHNT, YYREEE (reference sequence). This CDR3 has 16 residues. The CDR3 sequence is CASSYGTRYNTGELFF. Full variable domain (missing parts from reference TRBV5-4 and TRBJ2-2): ETGVTQSPTHLIKTRGQQVTLRCSSQSGHNTVSWYQQALGQGPQFIFQYYREEENGRGNFPPRFSGLQFPNYSSELNVNALELDDSALYLCASSYGTRYNTGELFFGEGSRLTVL.

The genes are TRBV5-1 and TRBJ1-5; TCRdb selects TRBD1, and the lack of DNA leaves this call unchecked. CDR1 SGHRS and CDR2 YFSETQ come from the germline V gene. This CDR3 has 16 residues. The CDR3 sequence: CASSRGGQQGPEPQHF.

The chain couples TRBV19 to TRBJ2-1; TCRdb designates TRBD1, a call that cannot be tested without DNA. Germline V lookup: CDR1 LNHDA, CDR2 SQIVND (reference sequence). The CDR3 is made up of 13 amino acids. Here the CDR3 reads CAGGTGGRDEQFF.

This chain uses TRBV6-6 with TRBJ2-5; the TCRdb D gene call, TRBD1, has no DNA to confirm it. The germline gives CDR1 MNHNY, CDR2 SVGAGI (reference sequence). This CDR3 is built from 12 residues. Here the CDR3 reads CASRRGQETQYF.

The rearrangement uses TRBV5-6 and TRBJ1-4; TCRdb names TRBD1, which stays unverified in the absence of DNA. In germline, CDR1 is SGHDT, CDR2 YYEEEE. The CDR3 consists of 15 residues. The CDR3 spells CASSLKRGTNEKLFF.

The gene calls are TRBV2 and TRBJ1-2; TCRdb's D call of TRBD1 is untestable without DNA. This CDR3 is built from 12 residues. CDR1 and CDR2 (germline): SNHLY, FYNNEI. The CDR3: CASKGGGAGYTF.

The J gene is TRBJ2-1, the V gene TRBV6-6; TCRdb indicates TRBD1, and absent DNA this call remains unverified. Germline assignment: CDR1 MNHNY and CDR2 SVGAGI (reference sequence). The CDR3 spans 13 residues. CDR3 region: CATRQGGLNEQFF.